This T cell receptor beta chain was found in a study of cytomegalovirus exposure and HLA in healthy donors (dated by TCRdb to 2016 to 2017). In terms of the full investigation: A later analysis indicated that the roughly 120 validation repertoires were generated on the platform also employed for the 666 repertoires of the first cohort. The study was designed to test whether signatures of past pathogen exposure could be identified by cataloging public T cell receptors. In addition to the first cohort of 500 to 850 subjects, a separate validation cohort of 130 or so different subjects was used. High-throughput TCR immunosequencing, statistical association of individual TCRs with disease status, and machine learning were combined to predict cytomegalovirus infection status. Here is what the overall study found, with its caveats: Cytomegalovirus status was reported to be diagnosed by the classifier with high specificity and sensitivity in both the original and validation cohorts. In vitro tests confirmed that a few of the cytomegalovirus-associated TCR beta chains recognize cytomegalovirus antigens. Subsequent analysis determined that TCRs grouped into clusters in the first cohort also showed a tendency toward co-occurrence across the approximately 120 validation repertoires, and approximately 93% of cluster scores exceeded 0. Across donors, most TCR sequences were observed very rarely, whereas some public TCRs were present in many individuals. A later analysis had no HLA typing for the validation cohort, so co-occurrence there was scored across all 110 or so repertoires. In the study, around 160 TCR beta chains were listed as associated with cytomegalovirus. According to the authors, the approach could potentially be generalized to other disease states and immunological phenotypes.

Comments on this clone: Its target antigen remains unknown. It has no much larger one-base neighbor in the sample; base qualities were not kept.

Libraries were constructed by the immunoSEQ multiplex PCR assay. The original pipeline was this. A statistical classification framework was developed to diagnose cytomegalovirus status using the catalog of TCR beta chain sequences. The clones in this table, taken by TCRdb from immuneACCESS, are in-frame only. Not every clone is retained; where verified, under half of the shortfall comes from an unresolved V gene, and the cause of the rest is unknown. D and trimming were read from the DNA, whereas the V and J calls and clone size are those reported in that table. Within this sample are 180,000 or so clones, with more than 75% of them counted one time only. The ten top clones hold less than 9.5% of the sample. Separate from the approximately 700-subject first cohort, the validation cohort of some 130 subjects was the group to which the donors belonged. CDR1 and CDR2, looked up from the germline V gene, are SGHRS and YFSETQ. Taken from cysteine to phenylalanine, the CDR3 has 15 residues. The sequence is cut down to CDR3 DNA, 45 bases in frame from base 1. V drops 0 bases and J drops 5 bases, leaving 14 bases in between.

The sample taken for sequencing was PBMCs. The rearrangement combines TRBV5-1 with TRBJ2-5, with no D gene named confidently. The TCR sequence derives from a man under 40 in good health and CMV-seropositive. This receptor carries the CDR3 CASSLAVNLAETQYF. The sequence in DNA is TGCGCCAGCAGCTTGGCCGTCAACTTGGCGGAGACCCAGTACTTC.